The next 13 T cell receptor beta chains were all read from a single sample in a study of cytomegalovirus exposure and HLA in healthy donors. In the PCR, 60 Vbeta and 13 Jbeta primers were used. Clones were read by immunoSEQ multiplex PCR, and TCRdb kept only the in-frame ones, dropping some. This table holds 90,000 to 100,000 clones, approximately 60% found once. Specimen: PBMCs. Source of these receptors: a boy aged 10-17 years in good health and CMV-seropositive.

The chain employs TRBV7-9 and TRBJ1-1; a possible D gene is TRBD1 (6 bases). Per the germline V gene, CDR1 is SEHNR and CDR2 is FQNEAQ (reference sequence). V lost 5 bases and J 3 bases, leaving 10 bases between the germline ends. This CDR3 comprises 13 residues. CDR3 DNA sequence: TGTGCCAGCAGCCGACAGGTGGACACTGAAGCTTTCTTT. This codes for CASSRQVDTEAFF.

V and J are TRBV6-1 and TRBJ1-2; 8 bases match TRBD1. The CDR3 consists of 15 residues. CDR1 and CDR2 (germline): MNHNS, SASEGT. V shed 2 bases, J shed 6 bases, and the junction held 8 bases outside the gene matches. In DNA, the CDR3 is TGTGCCAGCAGTGAAAGACCGGACAGGGAGGATGGCTACACCTTC. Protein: CASSERPDREDGYTF.

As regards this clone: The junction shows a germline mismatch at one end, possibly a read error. The CDR3 DNA reads as TGTTCCAGCAGTTATAGTGGTTCAGAGACCCAGTACTTC. Translated: CSSSYSGSETQYF. The rearrangement uses TRBV7-9 and TRBJ2-5, with D uncertain. Germline CDR1 and CDR2: SEHNR and FQNEAQ (reference sequence). The CDR3 is made up of 13 amino acids.

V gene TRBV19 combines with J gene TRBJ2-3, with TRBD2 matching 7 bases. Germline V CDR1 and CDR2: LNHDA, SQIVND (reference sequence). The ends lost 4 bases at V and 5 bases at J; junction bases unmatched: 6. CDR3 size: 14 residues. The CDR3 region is CASSTGLGGDTQYF. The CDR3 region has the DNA TGTGCCAGTAGTACCGGACTAGGAGGAGATACGCAGTATTTT.

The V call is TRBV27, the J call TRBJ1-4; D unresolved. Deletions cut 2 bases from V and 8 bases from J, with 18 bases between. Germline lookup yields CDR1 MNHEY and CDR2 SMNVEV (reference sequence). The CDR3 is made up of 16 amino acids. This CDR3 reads CASSLISEPKGEKLFF. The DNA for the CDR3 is TGTGCCAGCAGTTTAATTAGCGAACCTAAGGGAGAAAAACTGTTTTTT. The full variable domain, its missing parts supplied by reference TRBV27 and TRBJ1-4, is EAQVTQNPRYLITVTGKKLTVTCSQNMNHEYMSWYRQDPGLGLRQIYYSMNVEVTDKGDVPEGYKVSRKEKRNFPLILESPSPNQTSLYFCASSLISEPKGEKLFFGSGTQLSVL.

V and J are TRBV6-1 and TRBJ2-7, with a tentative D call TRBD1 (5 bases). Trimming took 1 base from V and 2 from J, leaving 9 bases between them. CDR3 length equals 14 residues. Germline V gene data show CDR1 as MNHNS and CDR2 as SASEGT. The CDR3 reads CASSEGTSTYEQYF. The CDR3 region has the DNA TGTGCCAGCAGTGAAGGGACATCGACCTACGAGCAGTACTTC.

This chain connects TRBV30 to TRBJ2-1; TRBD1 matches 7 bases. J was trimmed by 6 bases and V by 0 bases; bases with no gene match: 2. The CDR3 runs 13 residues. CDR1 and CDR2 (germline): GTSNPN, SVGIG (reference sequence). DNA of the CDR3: TGTGCCTGGAGTGTAAACAGGGGCAATGAGCAGTTCTTC. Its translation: CAWSVNRGNEQFF. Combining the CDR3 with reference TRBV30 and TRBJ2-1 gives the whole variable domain SQTIHQWPATLVQPVGSPLSLECTVEGTSNPNLYWYRQAAGRGLQLLFYSVGIGQISSEVPQNLSASRPQDRQFILSSKKLLLSDSGFYLCAWSVNRGNEQFFGPGTRLTVL.

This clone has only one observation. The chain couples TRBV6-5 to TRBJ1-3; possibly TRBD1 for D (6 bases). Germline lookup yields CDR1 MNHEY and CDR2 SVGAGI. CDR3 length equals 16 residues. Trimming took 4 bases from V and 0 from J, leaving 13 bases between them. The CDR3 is CASSSYRASSGNTIYF. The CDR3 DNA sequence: TGTGCCAGCAGTTCTTACAGGGCAAGCTCTGGAAACACCATATATTTT.

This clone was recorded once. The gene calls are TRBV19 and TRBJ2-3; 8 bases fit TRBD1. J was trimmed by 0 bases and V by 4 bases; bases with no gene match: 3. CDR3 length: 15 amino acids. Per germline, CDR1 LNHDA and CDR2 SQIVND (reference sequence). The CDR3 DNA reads TGTGCCAGTAGTAGAGGACAGGGAAGCACAGATACGCAGTATTTT. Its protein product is CASSRGQGSTDTQYF.

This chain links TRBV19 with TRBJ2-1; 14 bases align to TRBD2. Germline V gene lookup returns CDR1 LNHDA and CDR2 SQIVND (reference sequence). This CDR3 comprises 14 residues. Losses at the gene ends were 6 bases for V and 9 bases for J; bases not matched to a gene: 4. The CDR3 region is CASRGGLAGAEQFF. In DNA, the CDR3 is TGTGCCAGTAGGGGGGGACTAGCGGGAGCTGAGCAGTTCTTC.

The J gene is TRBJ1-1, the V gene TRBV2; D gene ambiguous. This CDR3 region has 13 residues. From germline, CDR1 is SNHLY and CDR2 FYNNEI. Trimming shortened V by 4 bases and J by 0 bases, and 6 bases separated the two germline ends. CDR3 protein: CASSVSLNTEAFF. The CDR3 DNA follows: TGTGCCAGCAGTGTCAGTCTGAACACTGAAGCTTTCTTT.

CDR3 in amino acids: CASSLGTGNTDTQYF. The CDR3 DNA follows: TGCGCCAGCAGCTTGGGAACCGGGAACACAGATACGCAGTATTTT. This chain connects TRBV5-1 to TRBJ2-3, with a weak D call TRBD2 (5 bases). Trimming took off 0 bases at V and 2 bases at J, with 10 bases between the two ends. Looked up from germline, CDR1 is SGHRS and CDR2 is YFSETQ. The CDR3 runs to 15 residues. The full variable domain, completed using reference TRBV5-1 and TRBJ2-3, is KAGVTQTPRYLIKTRGQQVTLSCSPISGHRSVSWYQQTPGQGLQFLFEYFSETQRNKGNFPGRFSGRQFSNSRSEMNVSTLELGDSALYLCASSLGTGNTDTQYFGPGTRLTVL.

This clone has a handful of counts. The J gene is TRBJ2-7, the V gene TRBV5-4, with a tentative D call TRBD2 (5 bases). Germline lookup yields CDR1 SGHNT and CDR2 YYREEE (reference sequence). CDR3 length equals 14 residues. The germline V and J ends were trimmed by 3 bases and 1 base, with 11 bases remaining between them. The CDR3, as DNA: TGTGCCAGCAGCTCAGAAGGACTGTCCTACGAGCAGTACTTC. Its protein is CASSSEGLSYEQYF.